This TCR beta chain was documented in a study of post-analysis software for immune sequencing data. Study-level background: The disease courses covered relapsing-remitting, secondary progressive and progressive-relapsing multiple sclerosis. Findings and limits, study-wide: There were about five TRBV segments more frequent in patients than controls, and TRBV5-6, TRBV5-1 and TRBV20-1 were among them. Samples from a shared batch, those prepared together, strongly co-clustered by F measure. The study found significantly lower normalized Chao1 diversity in multiple sclerosis patients than in controls.

cDNA libraries for TCR beta contained unique molecular identifiers. Yield was around 500,000 cDNA molecules from about 1 to 10 million T cells. TCRdb reanalysed the PCR reads using MiXCR and keeps one entry per CDR3 protein. This table holds about 430,000 distinct CDR3 sequences, more than 30% found once. The CDR3 is 15 residues long. V was pared by 3 bases and J by 2 bases, with 8 bases between. Remarks on this clonotype: Its matching antigen is unknown.

Material for sequencing was blood. The receptor's source is a girl aged 2-10 years with multiple sclerosis. The chain links TRBV12-3 or TRBV12-4 to TRBJ2-6, with no clear D. This chain's CDR3 is CASSFLGTGANVLTF. The CDR3 nucleotides are TGTGCCAGCAGTTTTTTGGGGACTGGGGCCAACGTCCTGACTTTC.